The entry below gives a single TCR beta chain sequence along with its context. Its specificity is not known. This sample is part of a study of shared clonotypes between healthy human individuals. Study as a whole: Researchers assigned three CD4 naive, three CD4 memory, two CD8 naive and one CD8 memory plate to each donor. Study-level results: Clonotypes which were not shared had lower generation probabilities than clonotypes that all four donors shared.

The germline V gene has CDR1 KGHSH and CDR2 LQKENI. V lost 4 bases to trimming and J lost 4 bases; unmatched junction nucleotides: 6. CDR3 length: 14 residues. Method: immunoSEQ multiplex PCR; TCRdb's copy keeps in-frame clones and lacks some. Of 2 million to 2.5 million clones in the sample, under 97% are singletons; the top ten hold roughly 0.13%. Healthy HIV-negative adults with no recent acute infections or vaccinations were recruited as donors. Specimen: naive CD4+ T cells sorted from blood. Subset in this sample: CD45RA+ positively selected. This receptor was obtained from a man aged 18 to 30 in good health. The rearrangement joins TRBV18 to TRBJ2-7; 8 positions match TRBD1. The DNA of the CDR3 is TGTGCCAGCTCACTACAGGGGGTAGGGTACGAGCAGTACTTC. This translates into CASSLQGVGYEQYF.